Described below is a single T cell receptor (beta chain) sequence and its context. The antigen remains unidentified. These data are taken from a study of CXCR3-negative and CXCR3-positive naive CD8 T cells. The study's findings and limits: The study inferred TCR strength from TRB CDR3 properties and found comparable surface CD5 between naive subsets.

5' RACE that incorporated UMI labels was used to prepare the TRB cDNA libraries. TCRdb re-called the 5' RACE reads, yielding one record per CDR3 amino acid sequence without DNA. Recorded for this sample: about 130,000 distinct CDR3 sequences. This CDR3 comprises 13 residues. CDR1 SGHRS and CDR2 YFSETQ come from the germline V gene. The TCR originated in a human donor in good health. Some clones in this sample may be carry-over from other donors' samples. The material sequenced was naive CXCR3- CD8+ T cells from blood. Subset: CD45RO-CCR7+CD27+CD95- naive CD8+ T cells lacking CXCR3 (TNR3-). The chain couples TRBV5-1 to TRBJ2-1; TCRdb's D call of TRBD1 is untestable without DNA. CDR3 loop: CASSLVTGNEQFF.